This TCR beta chain is drawn from a study of blood T cell repertoires in COVID-19. Overall study context: The United States, Italy and Spain supplied acute and convalescent COVID-19 samples. PBMCs, B-cell-depleted T cells, or T cells provided the cDNA or gDNA that made up the material.

The authors' processing: Amplification with reference gene primers provided the estimates of nucleated cell counts. The table came from immunoSEQ multiplex PCR; TCRdb's copy has only in-frame clones and leaves some out. V, J and clone size reflect that table, while D and trimming were determined from the DNA. The sample includes roughly 190,000 clones, roughly 84% of them seen just once. The specimen was peripheral blood. This receptor was identified in a woman aged 70-85 years with COVID-19, enrolled during active disease.

The CDR3 loop reads CASSEGRGARPGYTF. DNA for the CDR3: TGCGCCAGCAGTGAGGGGCGGGGGGCGCGACCTGGCTACACCTTC. The rearrangement uses TRBV10-2 and TRBJ1-2, with D perhaps matching TRBD1 (6 bases). The CDR3 is 15 amino acids. Germline CDR1 WSHSY, CDR2 SAAADI. V lost 2 bases, J lost 7 bases, and 17 bases lay in between.